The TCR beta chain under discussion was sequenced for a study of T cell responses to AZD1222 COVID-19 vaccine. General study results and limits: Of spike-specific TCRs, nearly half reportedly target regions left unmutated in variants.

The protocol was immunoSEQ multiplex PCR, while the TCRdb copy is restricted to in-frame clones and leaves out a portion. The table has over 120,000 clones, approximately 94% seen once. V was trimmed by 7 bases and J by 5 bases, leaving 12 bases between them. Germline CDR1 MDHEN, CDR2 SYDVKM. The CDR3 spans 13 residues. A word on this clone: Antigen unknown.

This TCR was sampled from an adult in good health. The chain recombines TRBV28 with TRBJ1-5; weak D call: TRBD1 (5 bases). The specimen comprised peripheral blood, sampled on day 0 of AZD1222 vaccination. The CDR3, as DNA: TGTGCCAGCATTGACAGCATTTATCAGCCCCAGCATTTT. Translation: CASIDSIYQPQHF.